The clone carrying this T cell receptor beta chain appeared once. Its antigen is not known. The CDR3 spans 15 residues. Looked up from germline, CDR1 is MNHEY and CDR2 is SVGAGI. Trimming cost V 6 bases and J 4 bases; bases outside gene matches: 10. The entry originates in a study of siplizumab effects on memory and regulatory T cells. Findings of the study overall: Naive T cells were seemingly more diverse than memory cells, and major contributions to the alloresponse seemed to be made by them. The mean Treg-derived percentage of mappable alloreactive CD4+ clones was around 69% with siplizumab compared with 25% to 30% in controls. The majority of clones, roughly 80-95% of proliferating CD4+ or CD8+ clones, lacked an assignable naive or memory phenotype.

Assays were performed on 9.7 x 10^4 or so TCR templates per sample. Profiled with immunoSEQ multiplex PCR; TCRdb holds only in-frame clones, not every one. The sample has around 95,000 clones, around 93% seen once. This chain joins TRBV6-5 and TRBJ2-5; TRBD1 matches at 8 bases. The sequenced sample was non-Treg CD4+ T cells sorted from blood. This TCR was sampled from a human donor in good health. CDR3 sequence: CASRSDRDFSETQYF. DNA for the CDR3: TGTGCCAGCAGGTCGGACAGGGACTTTTCAGAGACCCAGTACTTC.